Listed below are T cell receptor beta chains from one sample, sequenced in a study of T cell clusters in autoimmune cytopenias. Using the multiplex PCR reads, TCRdb records one entry per CDR3 protein without DNA. The sample table includes about 4,000 distinct CDR3 sequences. Sequencing was done on a sample of peripheral blood. The receptors originated from a human donor with an autoimmune cytopenia or autoimmune hepatitis (not recorded which). CDR3s include the opening cysteine and the closing phenylalanine or tryptophan. The order of the fields is V gene, J gene, CDR3 length, clone size, CDR3 protein. A clone size is listed for some rows: how often the clone was seen (once, few, many), or a class if it is expanded.

v_gene: TRBV7-3
j_gene: TRBJ1-6
len: 15
abundance: NA
CDR3aa: CASSLSSGVSSPLHF

v_gene: TRBV7-2
j_gene: TRBJ2-1
len: 16
abundance: medium-sized
CDR3aa: CASSPIPGRDYNEQFF

v_gene: TRBV6-5
j_gene: TRBJ2-1
len: 17
abundance: medium-sized
CDR3aa: CASRGGTSGGVYNEQFF

v_gene: TRBV6-5
j_gene: TRBJ2-1
len: 16
abundance: medium-sized
CDR3aa: CASSYILAGGSREQFF

v_gene: TRBV19
j_gene: TRBJ2-1
len: 13
abundance: NA
CDR3aa: CASMTGTSDEQFF

v_gene: TRBV29-1
j_gene: TRBJ2-7
len: 12
abundance: medium-sized
CDR3aa: CSGGELPYEQYF

v_gene: TRBV20-1
j_gene: TRBJ2-7
len: 15
abundance: NA
CDR3aa: CSARDVQADSYEQYF

v_gene: TRBV12-3/TRBV12-4
j_gene: TRBJ1-2
len: 14
abundance: medium-sized
CDR3aa: CASRAIGTHYGYTF

v_gene: TRBV30
j_gene: TRBJ2-5
len: 15
abundance: NA
CDR3aa: CAWSAAGLAGETQYF

v_gene: TRBV29-1
j_gene: TRBJ2-7
len: 12
abundance: large
CDR3aa: CSVRQGAYEQYF

v_gene: TRBV6-5
j_gene: TRBJ2-3
len: 18
abundance: NA
CDR3aa: CAISEERTSGGSTDTQYF

v_gene: TRBV27
j_gene: TRBJ2-1
len: 11
abundance: large
CDR3aa: CASSLYNEQFF

v_gene: TRBV27
j_gene: TRBJ2-1
len: 15
abundance: medium-sized
CDR3aa: CASSLSGQGVREQFF

v_gene: TRBV30
j_gene: TRBJ2-7
len: 17
abundance: medium-sized
CDR3aa: CAWSVSLGTGVSHEQYF

v_gene: TRBV5-6
j_gene: TRBJ2-1
len: 14
abundance: medium-sized
CDR3aa: CASMRSGGGNEQFF

v_gene: TRBV29-1
j_gene: TRBJ2-3
len: 18
abundance: medium-sized
CDR3aa: CSVEGQGYSGGAADTQYF

v_gene: TRBV18
j_gene: TRBJ2-6
len: 15
abundance: medium-sized
CDR3aa: CASSSTGVGANVLTF

v_gene: TRBV24-1
j_gene: TRBJ2-1
len: 15
abundance: NA
CDR3aa: CATSDRGTGVNEQFF

v_gene: TRBV12-3/TRBV12-4
j_gene: TRBJ1-5
len: 13
abundance: medium-sized
CDR3aa: CASSLNSNQPQHF

v_gene: TRBV6-5
j_gene: TRBJ1-6
len: 13
abundance: NA
CDR3aa: CASTWDRPSPLHF